This T cell receptor (beta chain) was identified in a study of blood T cell repertoires in COVID-19. The CDR3 has 14 amino acids. CDR1 and CDR2 from the germline V gene are MNHEY and SMNVEV (reference sequence). Trimming pared 6 bases from V and 2 bases from J, leaving 14 bases between. Assay: immunoSEQ multiplex PCR; the TCRdb copy retains only in-frame clones and omits some. Among over 250,000 clones, 88% were seen once, and the ten largest hold 2% to 2.5%. The sequence was obtained from a woman aged 55-70 years in a cohort exposed to, infected with or recovered from COVID-19 (not recorded which). This chain joins TRBV27 and TRBJ2-7; the D gene is possibly TRBD1 (5 bases). The material sequenced was PBMCs or T cells enriched from blood (not recorded which). The CDR3 reads CASSLYRYPYEQYF. DNA of the CDR3: TGTGCCAGCAGCCTGTACAGGTACCCCTACGAGCAGTACTTC.